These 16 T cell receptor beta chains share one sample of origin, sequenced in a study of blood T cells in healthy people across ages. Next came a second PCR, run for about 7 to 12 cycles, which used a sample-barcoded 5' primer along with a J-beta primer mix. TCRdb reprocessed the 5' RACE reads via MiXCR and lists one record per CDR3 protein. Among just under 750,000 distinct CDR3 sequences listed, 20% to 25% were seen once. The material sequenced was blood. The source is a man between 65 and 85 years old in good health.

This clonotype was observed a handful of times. The CDR3 is CASSPLGLAYNEQFF. In DNA, the CDR3 is TGTGCCAGCAGTCCCTTGGGACTAGCCTACAATGAGCAGTTCTTC. This chain connects TRBV12-3 or TRBV12-4 to TRBJ2-1; 8 positions match TRBD2. V shed 5 bases, J shed 2 bases, and the junction held 5 bases outside the gene matches. This CDR3 is 15 amino acids long.

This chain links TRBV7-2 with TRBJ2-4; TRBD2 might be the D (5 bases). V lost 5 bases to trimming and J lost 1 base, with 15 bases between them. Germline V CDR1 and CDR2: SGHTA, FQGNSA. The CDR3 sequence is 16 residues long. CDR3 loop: CASSLGKVAAKNIQYF. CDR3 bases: TGTGCCAGCAGCCTGGGTAAGGTAGCGGCCAAAAACATTCAGTACTTC.

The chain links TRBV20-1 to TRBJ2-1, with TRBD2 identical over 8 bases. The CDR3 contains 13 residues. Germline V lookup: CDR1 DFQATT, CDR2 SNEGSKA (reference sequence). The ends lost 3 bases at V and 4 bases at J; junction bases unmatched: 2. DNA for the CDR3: TGCAGTGCTAGGACTAGCGAGTACAATGAGCAGTTCTTC. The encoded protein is CSARTSEYNEQFF.

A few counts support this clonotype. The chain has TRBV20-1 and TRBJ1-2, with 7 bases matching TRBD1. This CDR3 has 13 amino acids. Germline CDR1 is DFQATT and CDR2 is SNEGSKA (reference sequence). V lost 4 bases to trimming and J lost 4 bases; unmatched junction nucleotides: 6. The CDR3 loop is CSAITQGVYGYTF. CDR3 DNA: TGCAGTGCTATTACCCAGGGGGTCTATGGCTACACCTTC.

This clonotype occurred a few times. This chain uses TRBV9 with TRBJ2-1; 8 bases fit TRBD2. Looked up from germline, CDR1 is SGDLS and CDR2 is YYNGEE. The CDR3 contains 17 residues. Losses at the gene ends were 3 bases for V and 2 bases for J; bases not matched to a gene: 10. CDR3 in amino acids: CASSATDGLAPYNEQFF. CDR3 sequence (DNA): TGTGCCAGCAGCGCGACCGATGGACTAGCCCCCTACAATGAGCAGTTCTTC.

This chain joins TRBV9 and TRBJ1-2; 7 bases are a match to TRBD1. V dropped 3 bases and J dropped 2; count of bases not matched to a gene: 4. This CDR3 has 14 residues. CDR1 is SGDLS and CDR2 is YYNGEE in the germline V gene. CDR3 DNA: TGTGCCAGCAGCGCGGGACAGATCAACTATGGCTACACCTTC. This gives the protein CASSAGQINYGYTF.

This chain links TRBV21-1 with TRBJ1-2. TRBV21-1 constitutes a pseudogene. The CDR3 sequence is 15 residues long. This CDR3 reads CASSIREEFDYGYTF. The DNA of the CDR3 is TGTGCCAGCAGCATTCGGGAGGAATTCGACTATGGCTACACCTTC.

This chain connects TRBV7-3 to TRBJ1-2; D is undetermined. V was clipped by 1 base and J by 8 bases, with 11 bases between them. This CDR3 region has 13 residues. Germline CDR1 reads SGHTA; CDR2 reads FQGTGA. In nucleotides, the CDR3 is TGTGCCAGCAGCTTAAACGGTGGGTCGGGCTACACCTTC. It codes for CASSLNGGSGYTF.

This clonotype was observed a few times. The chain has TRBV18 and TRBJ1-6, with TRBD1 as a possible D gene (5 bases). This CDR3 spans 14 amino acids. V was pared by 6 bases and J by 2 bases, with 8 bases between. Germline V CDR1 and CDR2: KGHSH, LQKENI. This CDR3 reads CASSSDTYNSPLHF. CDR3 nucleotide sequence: TGTGCCAGCTCCTCGGACACCTATAATTCACCCCTCCACTTT.

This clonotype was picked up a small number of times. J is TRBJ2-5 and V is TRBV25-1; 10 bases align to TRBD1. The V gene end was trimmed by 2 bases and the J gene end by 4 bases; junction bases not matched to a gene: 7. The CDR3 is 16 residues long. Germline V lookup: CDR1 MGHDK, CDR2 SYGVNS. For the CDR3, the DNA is TGTGCCAGCAGTGAAATTGGGACAGGGGTCAGAGAGACCCAGTACTTC. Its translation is CASSEIGTGVRETQYF.

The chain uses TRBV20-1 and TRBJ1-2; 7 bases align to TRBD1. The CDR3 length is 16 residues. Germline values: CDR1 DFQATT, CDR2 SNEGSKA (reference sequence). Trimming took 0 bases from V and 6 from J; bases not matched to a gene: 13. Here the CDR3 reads CSARDHETGRGNGYTF. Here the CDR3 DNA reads TGCAGTGCTAGAGATCATGAGACAGGGCGGGGGAATGGCTACACCTTC.

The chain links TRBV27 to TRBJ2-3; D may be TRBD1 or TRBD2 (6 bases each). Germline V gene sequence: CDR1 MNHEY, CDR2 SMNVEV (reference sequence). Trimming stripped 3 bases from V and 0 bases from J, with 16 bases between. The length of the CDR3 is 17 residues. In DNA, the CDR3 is TGTGCCAGCAGTTTGAAACCCCGGGGGCTTAGCACAGATACGCAGTATTTT. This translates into CASSLKPRGLSTDTQYF.

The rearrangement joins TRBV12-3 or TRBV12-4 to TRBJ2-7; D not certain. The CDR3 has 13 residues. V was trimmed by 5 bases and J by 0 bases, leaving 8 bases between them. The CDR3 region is CASSPQNSYEQYV. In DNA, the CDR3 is TGTGCCAGCAGTCCCCAAAACTCCTACGAGCAGTACGTC.

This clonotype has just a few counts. The CDR3 DNA is TGTGCCAGCAGGAGGAGGGGGAGCTCCTACGAGCAGTACTTC. Translated, it gives CASRRRGSSYEQYF. The chain joins TRBV12-3 or TRBV12-4 to TRBJ2-7; D is tentatively TRBD1 or TRBD2 (6 bases each). V was pared by 6 bases and J by 0 bases, with 12 bases between. CDR3 size: 14 residues.

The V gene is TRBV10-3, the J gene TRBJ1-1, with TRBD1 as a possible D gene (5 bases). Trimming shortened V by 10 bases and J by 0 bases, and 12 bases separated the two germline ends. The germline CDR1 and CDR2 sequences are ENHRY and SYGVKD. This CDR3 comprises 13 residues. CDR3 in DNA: TGTGCCACCAGACAGCTCATGAACACTGAAGCTTTCTTT. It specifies CATRQLMNTEAFF.

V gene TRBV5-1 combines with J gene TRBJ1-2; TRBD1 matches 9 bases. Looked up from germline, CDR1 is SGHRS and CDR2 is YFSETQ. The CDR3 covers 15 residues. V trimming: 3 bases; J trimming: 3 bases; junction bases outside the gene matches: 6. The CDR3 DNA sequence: TGCGCCAGCAGCTCAATACAGGGGGCCGACTATGGCTACACCTTC. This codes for CASSSIQGADYGYTF. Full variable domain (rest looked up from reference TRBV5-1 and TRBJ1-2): KAGVTQTPRYLIKTRGQQVTLSCSPISGHRSVSWYQQTPGQGLQFLFEYFSETQRNKGNFPGRFSGRQFSNSRSEMNVSTLELGDSALYLCASSSIQGADYGYTFGSGTRLTVV.